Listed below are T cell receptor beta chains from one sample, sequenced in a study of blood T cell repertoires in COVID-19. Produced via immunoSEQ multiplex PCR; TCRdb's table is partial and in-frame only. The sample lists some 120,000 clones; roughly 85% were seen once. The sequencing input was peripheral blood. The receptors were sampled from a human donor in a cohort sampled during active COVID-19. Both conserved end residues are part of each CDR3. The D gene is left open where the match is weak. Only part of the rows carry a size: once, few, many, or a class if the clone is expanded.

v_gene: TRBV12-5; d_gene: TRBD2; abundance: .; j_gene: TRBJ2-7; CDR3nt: TGTGCTAGTGGTTCTAAGGGACTACCAGCGGGGGAGCAGTACTTC; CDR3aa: CASGSKGLPAGEQYF
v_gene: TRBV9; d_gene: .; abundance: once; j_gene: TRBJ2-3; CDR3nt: TGTGCCAGCAGGGGGGCGGAACCCACAGATACGCAGTATTTT; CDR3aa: CASRGAEPTDTQYF
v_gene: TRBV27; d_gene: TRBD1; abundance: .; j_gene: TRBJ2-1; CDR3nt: TGTGCCAGCAGTTCCCACAGCCGGGACAGGGGCAGGAATGAGCAGTTCTTC; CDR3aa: CASSSHSRDRGRNEQFF
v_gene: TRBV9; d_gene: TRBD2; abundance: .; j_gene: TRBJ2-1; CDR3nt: TGTGCCAGCAGCGTCCCCCGTGACGGGGGGGCATACAATGAGCAGTTCTTC; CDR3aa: CASSVPRDGGAYNEQFF
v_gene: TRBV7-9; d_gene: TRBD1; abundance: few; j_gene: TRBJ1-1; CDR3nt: TGTGCCAGCAACGCGGACAGGGGTTATCGCAGCACTGAAGCTTTCTTT; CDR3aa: CASNADRGYRSTEAFF
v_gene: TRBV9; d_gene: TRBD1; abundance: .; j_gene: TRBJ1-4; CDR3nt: TGTGCCAGCAGCCCTCACCCCGGGACAGTCCCCGAAAAACTGTTTTTT; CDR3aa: CASSPHPGTVPEKLFF
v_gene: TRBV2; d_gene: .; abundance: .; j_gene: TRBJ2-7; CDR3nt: TGTGCCAGCAGGGGCCTGCGGGGGCTCTACGAGCAGTACTTC; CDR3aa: CASRGLRGLYEQYF
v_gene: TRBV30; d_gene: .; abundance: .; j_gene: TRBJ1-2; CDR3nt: TGTGCCTGGAGTGCGGACAGTGCAGGAGGCTACACCTTC; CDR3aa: CAWSADSAGGYTF
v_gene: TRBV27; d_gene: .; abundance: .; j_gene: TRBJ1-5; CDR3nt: TGTGCCAGCAGTTTGGCAGGGATCGGCCAGCCCCAGCATTTT; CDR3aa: CASSLAGIGQPQHF
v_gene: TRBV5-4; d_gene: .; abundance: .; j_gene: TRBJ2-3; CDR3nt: TGTGCCAGCAGCATTACCGCCATGAGGGCGCAGTATTTT; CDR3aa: CASSITAMRAQYF
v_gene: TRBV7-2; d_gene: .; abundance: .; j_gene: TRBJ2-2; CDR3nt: TGTGCCAGCAGCTTAGAAGCGGGTCCAACCGGGGAGCTGTTTTTT; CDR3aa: CASSLEAGPTGELFF
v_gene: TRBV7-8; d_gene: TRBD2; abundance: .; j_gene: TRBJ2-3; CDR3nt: TGTGCCAGCAGCCGTCCTGGCGGGAGTACAGATACGCAGTATTTT; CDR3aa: CASSRPGGSTDTQYF
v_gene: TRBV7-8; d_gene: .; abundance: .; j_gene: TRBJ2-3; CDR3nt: TGTGCCAGCAGCCGCGGAGAACGGCCGCAGTATTTT; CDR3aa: CASSRGERPQYF
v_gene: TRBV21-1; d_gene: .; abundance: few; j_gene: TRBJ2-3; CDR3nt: TGTGCCAGCAGCAAAGCGGGGGCGGGGGCAAACACAGATACGCAGTATTTT; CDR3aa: CASSKAGAGANTDTQYF
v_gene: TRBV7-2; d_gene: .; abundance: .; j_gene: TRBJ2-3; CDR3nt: TGTGCCAGCAGCCCGAGTGAGTGGGGCGAAGATACGCAGTATTTT; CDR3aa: CASSPSEWGEDTQYF
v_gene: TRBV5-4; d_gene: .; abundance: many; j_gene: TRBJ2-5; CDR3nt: TGTGCCAGCAGCTTGGCCGAAAGTCGTTCGGGAGAGACCCAGTACTTC; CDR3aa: CASSLAESRSGETQYF
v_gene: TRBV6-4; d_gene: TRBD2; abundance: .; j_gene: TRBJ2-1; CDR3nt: TGTGCCAGCAGTGCCTCTGGACTAGCTGACTACAATGAGCAGTTCTTC; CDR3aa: CASSASGLADYNEQFF
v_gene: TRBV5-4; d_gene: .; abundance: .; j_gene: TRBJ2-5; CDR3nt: TGTGCCAGCACTCTGAGGGGGAAAGAGACCCAGTACTTC; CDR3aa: CASTLRGKETQYF
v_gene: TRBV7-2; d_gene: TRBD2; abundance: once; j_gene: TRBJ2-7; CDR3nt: TGTGCCAGCAGCTTAGACGGGACTAGCCGGGAAGTGCAGTACTTC; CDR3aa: CASSLDGTSREVQYF
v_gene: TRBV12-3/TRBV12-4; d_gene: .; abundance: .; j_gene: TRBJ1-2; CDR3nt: TGTGCCAGCAGTTCCCCGAGAGTTTCGGGCTACACCTTC; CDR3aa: CASSSPRVSGYTF
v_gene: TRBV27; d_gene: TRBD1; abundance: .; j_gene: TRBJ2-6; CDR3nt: TGTGCCAGCAGTACTAGGACAGGGGGCTCTGGGGCCAACGTCCTGACTTTC; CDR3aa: CASSTRTGGSGANVLTF
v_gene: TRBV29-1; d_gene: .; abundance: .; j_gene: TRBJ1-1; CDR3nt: TGCAGCGCCCTGGCGGGGGTCGGTGAAGCTTTCTTT; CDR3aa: CSALAGVGEAFF
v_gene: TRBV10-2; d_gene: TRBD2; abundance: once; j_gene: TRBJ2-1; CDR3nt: TGCGCCAGCAGTGGGCTCCCCGGGATGCGCGGGGGTCGGTATGAGCAGTTCTTC; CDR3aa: CASSGLPGMRGGRYEQFF
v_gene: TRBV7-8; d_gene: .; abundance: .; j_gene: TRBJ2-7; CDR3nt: TGTGCCAGCAGGGGCGGACAGAACGAGCAGTACTTC; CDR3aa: CASRGGQNEQYF
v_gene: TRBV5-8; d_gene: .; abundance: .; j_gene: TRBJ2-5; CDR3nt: TGTGCCAGCAGCTTGGTCCTCCCCGCCGGGACCCAGTACTTC; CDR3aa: CASSLVLPAGTQYF
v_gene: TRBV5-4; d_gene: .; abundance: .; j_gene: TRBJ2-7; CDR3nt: TGTGCCAGCAGCTTCCCCGCCGGCGGGGAGCAGTACTTC; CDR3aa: CASSFPAGGEQYF
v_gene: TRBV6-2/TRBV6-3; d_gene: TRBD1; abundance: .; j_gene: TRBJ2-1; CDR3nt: TGTGCCAGCAGTCTGACAGGGAACAATGAGCAGTTCTTC; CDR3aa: CASSLTGNNEQFF